Shown below are 18 T cell receptor beta chains from a single sample sequenced in a study of T cells in localized non-small cell lung cancer. Sequencing used immunoSEQ multiplex PCR; TCRdb keeps in-frame clones, though not all of them. The sample has about 40,000 clones, around nine tenths seen once; the top ten hold about 10%. Sequenced material: PBMCs, taken before any cancer treatment. The receptor source for this set is a woman between 40 and 69 years old with stage II lung adenocarcinoma.

CDR3 DNA sequence: TGTGCCAGCCAGGGGGGTAGTGGGGCCAACGTCCTGACTTTC. The encoded protein is CASQGGSGANVLTF. The rearrangement joins TRBV6-5 to TRBJ2-6, with D possibly TRBD1 on 7 matching bases. The CDR3 runs 14 residues. V dropped 8 bases and J dropped 3 bases, with 11 bases sitting between them. Germline V gives CDR1 MNHEY, CDR2 SVGAGI.

The chain combines TRBV6-1 with TRBJ2-2, with D perhaps matching TRBD1 or TRBD2 (5 bases each). Trimming cost V 8 bases and J 3 bases, with 13 bases left between them. Germline V gene data show CDR1 as MNHNS and CDR2 as SASEGT. CDR3 length: 14 residues. The CDR3: CASRGELDTGELFF. CDR3 sequence (DNA): TGTGCCAGCCGAGGGGAGTTGGACACCGGGGAGCTGTTTTTT.

The chain recombines TRBV11-1 with TRBJ2-1; D unclear. Trimming shortened V by 1 base and J by 2 bases, and 9 bases separated the two germline ends. The CDR3 has 15 residues. Germline V lookup: CDR1 SGHAT, CDR2 FQDESV (reference sequence). The CDR3 region has the DNA TGTGCCAGCAGCTTAGTGGCCCCGGCCTACAATGAGCAGTTCTTC. It specifies CASSLVAPAYNEQFF.

CDR3 amino acids: CASFLGPGANVLTF. CDR3 DNA: TGTGCCAGCTTTCTGGGGCCTGGGGCCAACGTCCTGACTTTC. The V gene is TRBV2, the J gene TRBJ2-6; a possible D gene is TRBD1 (5 bases). The V gene's germline CDR1 is SNHLY and CDR2 FYNNEI. V lost 8 bases to trimming and J lost 2 bases, with 10 bases between them. The CDR3 totals 14 residues.

The chain carries TRBV28 and TRBJ2-5; 8 nucleotides agree with TRBD2. The germline V gene has CDR1 MDHEN and CDR2 SYDVKM. The CDR3 spans 16 residues. V shed 2 bases, J shed 2 bases, and the junction held 7 bases outside the gene matches. For the CDR3, the DNA is TGTGCCAGCAGTTTAAGCGGGGGCCGGAGGCAAGAGACCCAGTACTTC. Translated: CASSLSGGRRQETQYF. Variable domain in full (rest from reference TRBV28 and TRBJ2-5): DVKVTQSSRYLVKRTGEKVFLECVQDMDHENMFWYRQDPGLGLRLIYFSYDVKMKEKGDIPEGYSVSREKKERFSLILESASTNQTSMYLCASSLSGGRRQETQYFGPGTRLLVL.

The rearrangement joins TRBV5-1 to TRBJ2-5, with 7 bases matching TRBD1. The length of the CDR3 is 14 residues. V trimming: 4 bases; J trimming: 2 bases; junction bases outside the gene matches: 5. Per the germline V gene, CDR1 is SGHRS and CDR2 is YFSETQ. The CDR3 DNA reads TGCGCCAGCAGCCCCGGGACAGCACAAGAGACCCAGTACTTC. Translated: CASSPGTAQETQYF.

The CDR3 coding sequence is TGTGCCAGCAGGCGAGGGGGCTCTGGGGCCAACGTCCTGACTTTC. The encoded protein is CASRRGGSGANVLTF. V usage is TRBV11-2 and J usage is TRBJ2-6; the D gene is possibly TRBD1 (6 bases). V dropped 6 bases and J dropped 0 bases, with 9 bases sitting between them. The CDR3 contains 15 residues. Germline V lookup: CDR1 SGHAT, CDR2 FQNNGV.

The rearrangement links TRBV5-1 to TRBJ1-5; TRBD1 is a possible D gene (5 bases). The ends were cut back, 8 bases at V and 4 bases at J, with 16 bases in the middle. This CDR3 spans 14 amino acids. The V gene's germline CDR1 is SGHRS and CDR2 YFSETQ. The CDR3 sequence: CARSYRSLNQPQHF. CDR3 in DNA: TGCGCCAGGTCGTACAGGTCATTAAATCAGCCCCAGCATTTT. Filled out from reference TRBV5-1 and TRBJ1-5, the complete variable domain reads KAGVTQTPRYLIKTRGQQVTLSCSPISGHRSVSWYQQTPGQGLQFLFEYFSETQRNKGNFPGRFSGRQFSNSRSEMNVSTLELGDSALYLCARSYRSLNQPQHFGDGTRLSIL.

This clone was recorded a few times. The rearrangement uses TRBV16 and TRBJ1-1, with D possibly being TRBD1 (6 bases). Germline values: CDR1 KGHSY, CDR2 FQNENV. V lost 6 bases and J 2 bases, leaving 10 bases between the germline ends. There are 13 residues in the CDR3. This chain's CDR3 is CASSRQENTEAFF. In DNA, the CDR3 is TGTGCCAGCAGTCGACAGGAAAACACTGAAGCTTTCTTT. Using reference TRBV16 and TRBJ1-1 for the parts outside the CDR3, the full variable domain is GEEVAQTPKHLVRGEGQKAKLYCAPIKGHSYVFWYQQVLKNEFKFLISFQNENVFDETGMPKERFSAKCLPNSPCSLEIQATKLEDSAVYFCASSRQENTEAFFGQGTRLTVV.

This clone was counted once. The V gene is TRBV28, the J gene TRBJ2-5, with TRBD1 matching 9 bases. The junction had 5 bases not matched to a gene; V was cut back by 6 bases and J by 6 bases. The CDR3 loop spans 13 amino acids. Germline loops: CDR1 MDHEN, CDR2 SYDVKM. The CDR3 coding sequence is TGTGCCAGCAGCCTGACAGGGGGAAAGACCCAGTACTTC. As protein: CASSLTGGKTQYF.

The J gene is TRBJ1-3, the V gene TRBV28; D possibly corresponds to TRBD1 (5 bases). CDR1 and CDR2 from the germline V gene are MDHEN and SYDVKM. V was cut by 1 base and J by 2 bases, with 9 bases left in between. This CDR3 is 15 amino acids long. The DNA for the CDR3 is TGTGCCAGCAGTTTATACAGGTGGGCTGGAAACACCATATATTTT. The encoded protein is CASSLYRWAGNTIYF.

The genes are TRBV7-2 and TRBJ1-5; D gene uncertain. The CDR3 runs to 13 residues. V dropped 3 bases and J dropped 7 bases, with 10 bases sitting between them. CDR1 is SGHTA and CDR2 is FQGNSA in the germline V gene. DNA of the CDR3: TGTGCCAGCAGCTTTTCCATTCCACAGCCCCAGCATTTT. Protein product: CASSFSIPQPQHF.

V usage is TRBV5-1 and J usage is TRBJ2-3; D is tentatively TRBD1 or TRBD2 (5 bases each). Germline lookup yields CDR1 SGHRS and CDR2 YFSETQ. The CDR3 runs 15 residues. Trimming took 2 bases from V and 0 from J, leaving 10 bases between them. CDR3 sequence: CASSFEGSSTDTQYF. The CDR3 nucleotides read TGCGCCAGCAGCTTTGAGGGGTCTAGCACAGATACGCAGTATTTT.

The chain links TRBV5-4 to TRBJ2-7, with TRBD1 matching over 9 bases. CDR1 is SGHNT, CDR2 YYREEE, per germline (reference sequence). The CDR3 length is 15 residues. The V segment lost 0 bases and the J segment 2 bases; nucleotides outside the gene matches: 3. CDR3 region: CASSLGGQGTYEQYF. In DNA, the CDR3 is TGTGCCAGCAGCTTGGGGGGACAGGGAACCTACGAGCAGTACTTC.

The V and J genes are TRBV19 and TRBJ2-5; maybe TRBD1 (6 bases). In germline, CDR1 is LNHDA, CDR2 SQIVND (reference sequence). V lost 3 bases and J lost 1, with 12 bases in between. This CDR3 has 15 amino acids. In nucleotides, the CDR3 is TGTGCCAGTAGTATTGATGGGGGCGGCCAAGAGACCCAGTACTTC. It translates to CASSIDGGGQETQYF.

The J gene is TRBJ1-4, the V gene TRBV5-1; 7 bases map to TRBD1. Germline V CDR1 and CDR2: SGHRS, YFSETQ. This CDR3 comprises 13 residues. V lost 5 bases and J lost 6; bases outside the gene matches: 4. In DNA form, the CDR3 reads TGCGCCAGCAGAAGGGGGCGGGATGAAAAACTGTTTTTT. This translates into CASRRGRDEKLFF.

The gene calls are TRBV29-1 and TRBJ2-7; unclear D gene. The CDR3 runs 11 residues. Germline CDR1 reads SQVTM; CDR2 reads ANQGSEA. V was cut by 4 bases and J by 5 bases, with 9 bases left in between. The CDR3 loop reads CSVGFSDEQYF. CDR3 DNA sequence: TGCAGCGTTGGCTTTTCCGACGAGCAGTACTTC.

The rearrangement joins TRBV6-6 to TRBJ2-3, with D perhaps TRBD1 or TRBD2 (5 bases each). This CDR3 contains 16 residues. CDR1 is MNHNY and CDR2 is SVGAGI in the germline V gene (reference sequence). Trimming removed 5 bases at V and 0 bases at J, with 15 bases between. The CDR3 DNA is TGTGCCAGCAGTCTTCGGGACCCGACCAGCACAGATACGCAGTATTTT. Translated, it gives CASSLRDPTSTDTQYF.